This TCR beta chain originates from a study of OX40 agonist ivuxolimab in advanced cancers. Sequencing used immunoSEQ multiplex PCR; TCRdb keeps in-frame clones, though not all of them. Of some 140,000 clones listed, 90% to 95% are singletons. V lost 0 bases, J lost 5 bases, and 7 bases stayed unmatched. Per the germline V gene, CDR1 is MGHRA and CDR2 is YSYEKL. The CDR3 contains 16 residues. This clone came up a few times. The J gene is TRBJ1-2, the V gene TRBV4-1, with TRBD1 matching over 9 bases. Source: CD4+ or CD8+ T cells sorted from blood, taken in a trial of the OX40 agonist ivuxolimab. The source of this sequence is an adult with an advanced solid tumor such as melanoma, head and neck, liver or kidney cancer. CDR3 bases: TGCGCCAGCAGCCAAGATGAAGGACAGGGGACTTATGGCTACACCTTC. This encodes CASSQDEGQGTYGYTF.